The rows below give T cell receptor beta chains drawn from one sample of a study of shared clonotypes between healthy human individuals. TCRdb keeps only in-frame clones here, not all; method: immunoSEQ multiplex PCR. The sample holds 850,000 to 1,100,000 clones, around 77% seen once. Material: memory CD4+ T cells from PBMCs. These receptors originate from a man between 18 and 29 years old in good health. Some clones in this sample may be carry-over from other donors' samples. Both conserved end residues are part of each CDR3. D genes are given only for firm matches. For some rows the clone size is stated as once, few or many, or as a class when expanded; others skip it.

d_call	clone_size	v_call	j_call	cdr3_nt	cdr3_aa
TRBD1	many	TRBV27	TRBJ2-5	TGTGCCAGCAGGTTGGGACAGGGGCGAGGGAAGACCCAGTACTTC	CASRLGQGRGKTQYF
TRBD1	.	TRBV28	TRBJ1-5	TGTGCCAGCAGTTTGGGAGGGGGCCCCCATCAGCCCCAGCATTTT	CASSLGGGPHQPQHF
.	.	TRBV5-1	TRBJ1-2	TGCGCCAGCAGCTTGCCCCAGCAGGATCCTGGCTACACCTTC	CASSLPQQDPGYTF
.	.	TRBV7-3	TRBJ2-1	TGTGCCAGCAGCCCGTCGCGCCTCCACAATGAGCAGTTCTTC	CASSPSRLHNEQFF
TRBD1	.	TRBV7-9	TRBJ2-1	TGTGCCAGCAGCCTCACTGCGAGGGGACAGGGAAGCAATGAGCAGTTCTTC	CASSLTARGQGSNEQFF
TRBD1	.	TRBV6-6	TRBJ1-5	TGTGCCAGCAGTCTCCCAACAGGGGGTGAGGGACAGCCCCAGCATTTT	CASSLPTGGEGQPQHF
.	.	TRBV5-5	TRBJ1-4	TGTGCCAGCAGCTCAGGAACGCACCCGCCAGAAAAACTGTTTTTT	CASSSGTHPPEKLFF
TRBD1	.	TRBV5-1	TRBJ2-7	TGCGCCAGCAGCCAGGGACAGGGTGATCCCCTCGAGCAGTACTTC	CASSQGQGDPLEQYF
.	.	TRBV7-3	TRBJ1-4	TGTGCCCACAATGAAAAACTGTTTTTT	CAHNEKLFF
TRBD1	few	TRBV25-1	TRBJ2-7	TGTGCCAGCAGCGCAGGACAGGGGATCGGCGGGAGATCCAACGAGCAGTACTTC	CASSAGQGIGGRSNEQYF
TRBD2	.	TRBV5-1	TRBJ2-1	TGCGCCAGCAGCGTACCGACTAGCGGGAGGGCCGGTGAGCAGTTCTTC	CASSVPTSGRAGEQFF
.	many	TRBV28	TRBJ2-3	TGTGCCAGCAACCCCGGGGGTATGGATACGCAGTATTTT	CASNPGGMDTQYF
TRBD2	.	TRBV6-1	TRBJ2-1	TGTGCCAGCTGGAGACTAGCGGGAGCCGAAAATGAGCAGTTCTTC	CASWRLAGAENEQFF
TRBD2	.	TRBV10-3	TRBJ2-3	TGTGCCATCAGTCCCACTAGCGGGAGCACAGATACGCAGTATTTT	CAISPTSGSTDTQYF
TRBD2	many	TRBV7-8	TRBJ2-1	TGTGCCAGCAGCCCACGGGGACTAGTTCACAATGAGCAGTTCTTC	CASSPRGLVHNEQFF
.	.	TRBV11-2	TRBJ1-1	TGTGCCAGCAGCTTACGAGGGTCCCAGAACACTGAAGCTTTCTTT	CASSLRGSQNTEAFF
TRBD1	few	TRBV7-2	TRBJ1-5	TGTGCCAGCAGTCCAGGGGGGGGTCAGCCCCAGCATTTT	CASSPGGGQPQHF
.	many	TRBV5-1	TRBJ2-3	TGCGCCAGCAGCTTGGGCACCACCTACACAGATACGCAGTATTTT	CASSLGTTYTDTQYF
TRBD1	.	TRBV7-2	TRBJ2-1	TGTGCCAGCAGCTCTGGTAACTCCGGGACAGGACCCTACAATGAGCAGTTCTTC	CASSSGNSGTGPYNEQFF
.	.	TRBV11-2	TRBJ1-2	TGTGCCAGCAGCTTAGGGACAGCGACCGCCGGCTACACCTTC	CASSLGTATAGYTF
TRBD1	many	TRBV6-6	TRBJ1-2	TGTGCCAGCAGGAGAGACAGGGCCCTCGAGGGCTACACCTTC	CASRRDRALEGYTF
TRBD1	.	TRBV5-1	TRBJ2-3	TGCGCCAGCAGCCCGCGGGACAGGGGGCGGGGCACGCAGTATTTT	CASSPRDRGRGTQYF
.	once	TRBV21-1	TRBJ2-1	TGTGCCAGCAGCAAGGGGGATGAGCAGTTCTTC	CASSKGDEQFF
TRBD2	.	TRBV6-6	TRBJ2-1	TGTGCCAGCACCTACGGGGCGGGAGACCATGAGCAGTTCTTC	CASTYGAGDHEQFF
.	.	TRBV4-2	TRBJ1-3	TGTGCCAGCAGCCAACATTCCGGGGCTGGAAACACCATATATTTT	CASSQHSGAGNTIYF
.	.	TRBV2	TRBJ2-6	TGTGCCAGCAAACAGGGTCGGTGGGGGGCCAACGTCCTGACTTTC	CASKQGRWGANVLTF
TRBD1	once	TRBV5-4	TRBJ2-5	TGTGCCAGCAGCTCCGGGACAGGGCGAGAGACCCAGTACTTC	CASSSGTGRETQYF
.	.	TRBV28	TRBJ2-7	TGTGCCAGCTATACCAGGGGGGTCCGGGAAGAGCAGTACTTC	CASYTRGVREEQYF
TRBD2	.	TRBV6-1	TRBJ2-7	TGTGCCAGCAGTGAGGGACTAGCGGGAGTCTACGAGCAGTACTTC	CASSEGLAGVYEQYF
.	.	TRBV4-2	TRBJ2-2	TGTGCCAGCAGCCCTCGTGGCCGGAACACCGGGGAGCTGTTTTTT	CASSPRGRNTGELFF
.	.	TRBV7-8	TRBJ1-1	TGTGCCAGCAGCTTAGTTTACGCGCTTAGGATGGGTGAAGCTTTCTTT	CASSLVYALRMGEAFF
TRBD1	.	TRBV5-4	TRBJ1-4	TGTGCCAGCAGCCCCGGGACAGGGCGAGCTAATGAAAAACTGTTTTTT	CASSPGTGRANEKLFF
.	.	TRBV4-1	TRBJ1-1	TGCGCCAGCAGCCCGAGGGTCTACACTGAAGCTTTCTTT	CASSPRVYTEAFF
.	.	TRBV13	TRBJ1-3	TGTGCCAGCAGCTTTAACCCCGCGGCTGGAAACACCATATATTTT	CASSFNPAAGNTIYF
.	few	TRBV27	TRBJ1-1	TGTGCCAGCAGTTTGGAAGGGAGAACTGAAGCTTTCTTT	CASSLEGRTEAFF
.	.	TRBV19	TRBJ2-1	TGTGCCTGGGTCCACGCGAGGAATGAGCAGTTCTTC	CAWVHARNEQFF
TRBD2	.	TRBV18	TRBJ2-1	TGTGCCAGCTCACCCATGACTAGCGGGATAGTAGGAGGTGAGCAGTTCTTC	CASSPMTSGIVGGEQFF
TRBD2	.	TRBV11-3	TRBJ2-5	TGTGCCAGCAGCTTAGAGCAAGCGGGAGATGAGACCCAGTACTTC	CASSLEQAGDETQYF